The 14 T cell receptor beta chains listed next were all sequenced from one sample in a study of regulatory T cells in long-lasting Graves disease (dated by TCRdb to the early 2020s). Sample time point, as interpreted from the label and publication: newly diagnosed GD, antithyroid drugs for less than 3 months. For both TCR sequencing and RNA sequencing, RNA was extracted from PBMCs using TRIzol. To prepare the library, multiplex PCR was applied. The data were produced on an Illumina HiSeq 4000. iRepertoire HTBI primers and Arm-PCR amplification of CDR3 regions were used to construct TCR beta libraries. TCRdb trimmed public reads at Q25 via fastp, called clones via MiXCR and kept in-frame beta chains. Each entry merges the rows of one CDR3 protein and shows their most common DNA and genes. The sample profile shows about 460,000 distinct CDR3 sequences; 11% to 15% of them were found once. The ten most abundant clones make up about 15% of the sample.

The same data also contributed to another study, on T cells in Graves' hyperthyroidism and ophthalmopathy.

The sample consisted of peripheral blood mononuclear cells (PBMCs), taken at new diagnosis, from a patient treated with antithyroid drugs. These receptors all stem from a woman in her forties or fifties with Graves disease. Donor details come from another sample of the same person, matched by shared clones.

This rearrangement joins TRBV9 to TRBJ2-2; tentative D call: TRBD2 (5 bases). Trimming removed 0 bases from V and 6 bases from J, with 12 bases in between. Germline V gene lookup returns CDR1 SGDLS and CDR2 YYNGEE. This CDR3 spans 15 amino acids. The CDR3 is CASSVDGNRAGELFF. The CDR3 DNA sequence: TGTGCCAGCAGCGTAGACGGGAATCGGGCCGGGGAGCTGTTTTTT.

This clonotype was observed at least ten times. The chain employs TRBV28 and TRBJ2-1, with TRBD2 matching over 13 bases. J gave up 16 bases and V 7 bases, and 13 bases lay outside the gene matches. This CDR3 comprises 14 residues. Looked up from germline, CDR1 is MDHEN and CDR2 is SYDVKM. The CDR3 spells CASTPGLAGKVHFF. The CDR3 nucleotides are TGTGCCAGCACACCGGGACTAGCGGGAAAGGTTCACTTCTTC.

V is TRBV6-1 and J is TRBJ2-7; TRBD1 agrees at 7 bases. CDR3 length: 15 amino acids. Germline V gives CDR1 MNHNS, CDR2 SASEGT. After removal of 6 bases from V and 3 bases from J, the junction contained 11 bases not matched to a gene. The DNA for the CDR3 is TGTGCCAGCAGCGACCTTCCGGGACAGTTCTACGAGCAGTACTTC. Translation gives CASSDLPGQFYEQYF.

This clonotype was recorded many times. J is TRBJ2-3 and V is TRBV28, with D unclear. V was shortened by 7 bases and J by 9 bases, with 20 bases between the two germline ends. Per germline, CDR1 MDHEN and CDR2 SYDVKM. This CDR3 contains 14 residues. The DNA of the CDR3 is TGTGCCAGCACGGGTTTACCTCGCCCTCGAACGCAGTATTTT. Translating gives CASTGLPRPRTQYF. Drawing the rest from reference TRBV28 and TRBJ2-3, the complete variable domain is DVKVTQSSRYLVKRTGEKVFLECVQDMDHENMFWYRQDPGLGLRLIYFSYDVKMKEKGDIPEGYSVSREKKERFSLILESASTNQTSMYLCASTGLPRPRTQYFGPGTRLTVL.

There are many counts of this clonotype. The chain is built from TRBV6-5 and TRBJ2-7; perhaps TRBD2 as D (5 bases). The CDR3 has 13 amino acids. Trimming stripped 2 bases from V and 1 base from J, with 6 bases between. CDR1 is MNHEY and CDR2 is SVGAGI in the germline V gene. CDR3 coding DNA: TGTGCCAGCAGTTACGACTATTCCTACGAGCAGTACTTC. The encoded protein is CASSYDYSYEQYF.

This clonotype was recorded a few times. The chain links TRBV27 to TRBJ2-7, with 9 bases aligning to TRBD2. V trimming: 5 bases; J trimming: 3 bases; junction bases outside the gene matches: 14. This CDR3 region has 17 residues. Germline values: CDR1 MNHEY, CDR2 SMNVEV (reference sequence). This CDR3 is CASSRTGTSFRGYEQYF. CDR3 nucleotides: TGTGCCAGCAGTCGTACCGGGACTAGCTTCCGAGGCTACGAGCAGTACTTC.

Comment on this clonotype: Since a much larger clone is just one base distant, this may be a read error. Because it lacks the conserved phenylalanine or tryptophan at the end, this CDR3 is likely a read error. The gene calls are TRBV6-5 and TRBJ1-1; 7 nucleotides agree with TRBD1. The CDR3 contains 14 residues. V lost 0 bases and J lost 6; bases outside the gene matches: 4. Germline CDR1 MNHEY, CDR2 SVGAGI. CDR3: CASSYSTGAAEAFS. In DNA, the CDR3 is TGTGCCAGCAGTTACTCTACAGGGGCAGCTGAAGCTTTCTCT.

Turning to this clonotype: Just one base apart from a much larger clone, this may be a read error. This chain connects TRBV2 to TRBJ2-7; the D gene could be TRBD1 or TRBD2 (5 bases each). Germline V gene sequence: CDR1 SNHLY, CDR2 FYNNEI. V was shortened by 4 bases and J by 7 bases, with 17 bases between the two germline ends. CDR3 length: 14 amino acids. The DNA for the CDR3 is TGTGCCAGCAGTGCGGAAATGGGGGTCAATGAGCAGTACTTC. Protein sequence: CASSAEMGVNEQYF.

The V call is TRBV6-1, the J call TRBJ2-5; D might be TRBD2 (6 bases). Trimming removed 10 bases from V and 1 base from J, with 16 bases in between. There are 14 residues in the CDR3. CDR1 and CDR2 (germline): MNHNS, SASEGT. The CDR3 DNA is TGTGCCAACAGAAAAGTAGCGGCCCAAGAGACCCAGTACTTC. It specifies CANRKVAAQETQYF.

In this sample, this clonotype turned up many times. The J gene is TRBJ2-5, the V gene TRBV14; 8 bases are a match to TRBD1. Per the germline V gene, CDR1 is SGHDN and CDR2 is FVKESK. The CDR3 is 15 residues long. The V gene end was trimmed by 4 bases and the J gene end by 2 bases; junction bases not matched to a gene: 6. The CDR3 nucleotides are TGTGCCAGCAGCCGGATAAGGACAGGGCAAGAGACCCAGTACTTC. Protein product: CASSRIRTGQETQYF.

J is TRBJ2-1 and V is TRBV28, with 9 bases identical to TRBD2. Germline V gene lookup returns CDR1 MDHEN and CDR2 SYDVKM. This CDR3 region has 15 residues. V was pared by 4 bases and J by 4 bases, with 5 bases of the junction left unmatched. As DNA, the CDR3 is TGTGCCAGCAGTTATGGACTAGCGTTATACAATGAGCAGTTCTTC. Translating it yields CASSYGLALYNEQFF.

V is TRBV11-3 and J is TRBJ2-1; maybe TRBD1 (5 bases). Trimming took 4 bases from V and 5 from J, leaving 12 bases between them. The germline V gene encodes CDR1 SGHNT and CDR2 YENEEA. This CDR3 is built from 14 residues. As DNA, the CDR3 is TGTGCCAGCAGCTCTCTGGGGCTCAACAATGAGCAGTTCTTC. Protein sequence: CASSSLGLNNEQFF.

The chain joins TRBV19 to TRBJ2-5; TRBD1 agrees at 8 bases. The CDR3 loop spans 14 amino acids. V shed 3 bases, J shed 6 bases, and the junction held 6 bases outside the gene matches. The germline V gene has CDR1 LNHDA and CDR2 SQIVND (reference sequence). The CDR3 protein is CASSIGQGAKTQYF. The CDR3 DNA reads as TGTGCCAGTAGTATTGGCCAGGGGGCGAAGACCCAGTACTTC. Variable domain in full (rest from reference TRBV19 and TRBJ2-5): DGGITQSPKYLFRKEGQNVTLSCEQNLNHDAMYWYRQDPGQGLRLIYYSQIVNDFQKGDIAEGYSVSREKKESFPLTVTSAQKNPTAFYLCASSIGQGAKTQYFGPGTRLLVL.

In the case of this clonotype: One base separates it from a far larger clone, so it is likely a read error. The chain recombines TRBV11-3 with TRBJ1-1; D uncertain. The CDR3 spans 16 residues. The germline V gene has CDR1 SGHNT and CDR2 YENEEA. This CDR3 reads CVSSFSLAAMNTEAFF. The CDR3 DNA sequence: TGTGTCAGCAGCTTTTCGTTGGCGGCCATGAACACTGAAGCTTTCTTT.